This T cell receptor beta chain was captured by sequencing in a study of CD4+ T cells in melanoma. The CDR3 runs 12 residues. J gave up 11 bases and V 6 bases, and 9 bases lay outside the gene matches. Looked up from germline, CDR1 is SNHLY and CDR2 is FYNNEI. Study-wide points: CD8+ T cell, macrophage and B cell function reportedly correlated with neoantigen-specific CD4+ T cells. In melanoma, neoantigen-specific CD4+ T cells reportedly differed in differentiation state.

Sequenced by immunoSEQ multiplex PCR; TCRdb stores in-frame clones only, minus some. The sample carries thousands of clones, 45% to 55% recorded once. About this clone: Its specificity is unknown.

This receptor was identified in a human donor with melanoma. The rearrangement links TRBV2 to TRBJ2-7; the match to TRBD1 covers 8 bases. The specimen was cells from a culture (not recorded whether cultured in vitro). CDR3 region: CASRFGGQAEYF. CDR3 in DNA: TGTGCCAGCAGGTTTGGGGGACAGGCGGAGTACTTC.